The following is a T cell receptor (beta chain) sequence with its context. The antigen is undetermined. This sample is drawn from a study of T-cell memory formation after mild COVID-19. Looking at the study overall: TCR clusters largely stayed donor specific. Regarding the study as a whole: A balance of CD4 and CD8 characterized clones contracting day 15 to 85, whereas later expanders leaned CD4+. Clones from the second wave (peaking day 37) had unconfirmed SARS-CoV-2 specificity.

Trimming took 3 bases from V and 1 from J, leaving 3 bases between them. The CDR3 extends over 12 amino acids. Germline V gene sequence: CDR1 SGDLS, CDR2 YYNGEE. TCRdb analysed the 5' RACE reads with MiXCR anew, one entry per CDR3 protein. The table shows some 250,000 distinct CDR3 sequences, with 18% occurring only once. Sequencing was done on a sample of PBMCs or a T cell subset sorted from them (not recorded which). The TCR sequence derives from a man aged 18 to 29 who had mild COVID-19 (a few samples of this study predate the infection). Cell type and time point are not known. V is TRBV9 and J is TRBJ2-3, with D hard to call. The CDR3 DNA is TGTGCCAGCAGCGAACGCACAGATACGCAGTATTTT. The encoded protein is CASSERTDTQYF.